This T cell receptor beta chain was sequenced for a study of control samples from healthy donors and cancer patients. In germline, CDR1 is GTSNPN, CDR2 SVGIG (reference sequence). Trimming shortened V by 2 bases and J by 5 bases, and 15 bases separated the two germline ends. The CDR3 consists of 14 residues. Using immunoSEQ multiplex PCR, the repertoire was profiled, and TCRdb retains in-frame clones only, with some absent. The profile shows some 94,000 clones, about 89% of them singletons. This receptor was obtained from a woman between 50 and 59 years old with colorectal cancer. The V gene is TRBV30, the J gene TRBJ1-2; D is unclear. Sequencing used PBMCs. CDR3 in amino acids: CAWSTPTRGYGYTF. The DNA of the CDR3 is TGTGCCTGGAGTACCCCCACCCGAGGGTATGGCTACACCTTC.